In its sample, the clone carrying this T cell receptor beta chain was seen once. These data belong to a study of cytomegalovirus exposure and HLA in healthy donors. Researchers ran the PCR with 60 Vbeta and 13 Jbeta primers. Repertoires were generated with immunoSEQ multiplex PCR, while TCRdb's copy carries only in-frame clones and drops some. The data show some 160,000 clones, with roughly 80% seen just once and under 0.6% held by the top ten. CDR1 MDHEN and CDR2 SYDVKM come from the germline V gene. With V trimmed by 3 bases and J by 3 bases, 4 bases remained unmatched. CDR3 length equals 14 residues.

The material sequenced was PBMCs. The chain carries TRBV28 and TRBJ1-2, with 7 positions matching TRBD1. The receptor was isolated from a woman in her 50s in good health and CMV-seronegative. The CDR3 DNA reads as TGTGCCAGCAGTTTTTCCGACAGGGACTATGGCTACACCTTC. Translating it yields CASSFSDRDYGYTF.